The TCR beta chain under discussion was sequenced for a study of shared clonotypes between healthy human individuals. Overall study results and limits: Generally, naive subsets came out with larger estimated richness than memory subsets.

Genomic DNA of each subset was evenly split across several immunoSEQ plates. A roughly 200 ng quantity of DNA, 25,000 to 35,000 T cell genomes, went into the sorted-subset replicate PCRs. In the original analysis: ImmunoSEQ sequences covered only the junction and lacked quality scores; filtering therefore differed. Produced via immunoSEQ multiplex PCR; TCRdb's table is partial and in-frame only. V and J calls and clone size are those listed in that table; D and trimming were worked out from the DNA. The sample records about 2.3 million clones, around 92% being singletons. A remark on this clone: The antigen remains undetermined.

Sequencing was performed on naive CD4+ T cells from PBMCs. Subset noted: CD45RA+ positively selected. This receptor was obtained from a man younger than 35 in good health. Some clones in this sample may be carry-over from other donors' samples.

The CDR3, as DNA: TGTGCCAGCGGATGGACTAGCGGCACAGATACGCAGTATTTT. It yields the protein CASGWTSGTDTQYF. The rearrangement uses TRBV9 and TRBJ2-3; 9 bases fit TRBD2. The trim removed 7 bases at V and 1 base at J, leaving 4 bases unmatched. The CDR3 has 14 amino acids. The germline V gene encodes CDR1 SGDLS and CDR2 YYNGEE. Complete variable domain (other parts from reference TRBV9 and TRBJ2-3): DSGVTQTPKHLITATGQRVTLRCSPRSGDLSVYWYQQSLDQGLQFLIQYYNGEERAKGNILERFSAQQFPDLHSELNLSSLELGDSALYFCASGWTSGTDTQYFGPGTRLTVL.